The TCR beta chain described here comes from a study of cytomegalovirus exposure and HLA in healthy donors. Study results and caveats: There were reportedly fewer N-insertions in an Asian-associated ancestry cluster than the roughly 680-donor mean, in a later analysis.

PCR employed 60 Vbeta and 13 Jbeta primers. This table comes from immunoSEQ multiplex PCR, and its TCRdb copy is limited to in-frame clones, with some not included. The data contain roughly 200,000 clones, around 83% of them singletons. Germline V CDR1 and CDR2: SEHNR, FQNEAQ (reference sequence). The CDR3 length is 14 residues. V was pared by 4 bases and J by 5 bases, with 7 bases of the junction left unmatched. As to this clone: What it binds is unknown.

Material: PBMCs. This TCR derives from a woman between 18 and 30 years old in good health and CMV-seronegative. The chain has TRBV7-9 and TRBJ2-5; 7 nucleotides align to TRBD2. The CDR3 coding sequence is TGTGCCAGCAGCTCCAGCGGGATGGGGGAGACCCAGTACTTC. Amino acids: CASSSSGMGETQYF.